The TCR beta chain described here comes from a study of T cells after yellow fever vaccination. TCRdb ran MiXCR on the 5' RACE reads and lists one entry per CDR3 protein. The sample shows a few hundred thousand distinct CDR3 sequences, around 4% of them seen only once. This CDR3 has 15 amino acids. The V segment lost 1 base and the J segment 4 bases; nucleotides outside the gene matches: 5. Material: PBMCs, obtained on the day of the yellow fever booster vaccination. This chain uses TRBV12-3 or TRBV12-4 with TRBJ1-1; 8 bases are shared with TRBD1. This clonotype was sampled from a man aged 18 to 35 who received the YFV17D yellow fever vaccine. CDR3 region: CASSLGPTGGTEAFF. CDR3 in DNA: TGTGCCAGCAGTTTAGGGCCCACAGGGGGCACTGAAGCTTTCTTT.